Below, one TCR beta chain is given with its context. This sample is drawn from a study of blood T cell repertoires in COVID-19. Authors' data handling: By means of reference gene primer amplification, nucleated cell counts were estimated. The protocol was immunoSEQ multiplex PCR, while the TCRdb copy is restricted to in-frame clones and leaves out a portion. V and J calls and clone size are copied from that table; D and trimming were computed from the DNA. Seen here are about 250,000 clones, under 90% observed once, and the top ten hold 1.5% to 2%. The sequence was obtained from a man aged 35 to 55 who had recovered from COVID-19. The sample comprised PBMCs or T cells enriched from blood (not recorded which).

In DNA form, the CDR3 reads TGTGCCAGCAGCCAAGTGAGGGGACAGGGAGTAAGTGGGGCCAACGTCCTGACTTTC. It yields the protein CASSQVRGQGVSGANVLTF. The chain is built from TRBV4-2 and TRBJ2-6, with 9 bases lining up with TRBD1. This CDR3 contains 19 residues. CDR1 and CDR2 from the germline V gene are LGHNA and YNFKEQ. J was trimmed by 3 bases and V by 1 base; bases with no gene match: 10.